This T cell receptor (beta chain) was profiled in a study of Tregs in tolerant kidney transplant recipients. About the research overall: FACS sorting followed an approximately 6-day coculture of CFSE-labeled recipient PBMCs with irradiated graft donor PBMCs.

Broader study findings: No direct test of biological reproducibility was done here. The most relevant donor-specific Treg TCRbeta repertoire apparently came from expansion with activated donor B cells. Findings come from small patient numbers and require larger validation.

By sample share, this clone is medium-sized (0.01 to 0.1%). Antigen unknown. The repertoire was sequenced with immunoSEQ multiplex PCR; TCRdb's copy has only in-frame clones and lacks some. The sample shows fewer than 5,000 clones, approximately 40% of them seen only once. The CDR3 is made up of 14 amino acids. Trimming took 0 bases from V and 1 from J, leaving 7 bases between them. The germline V gene encodes CDR1 SGDLS and CDR2 YYNGEE. Sequenced input: CD8+ T cells from blood cultured with allogeneic cells. The chain uses TRBV9 and TRBJ1-1, with D tentatively TRBD1 (5 bases). This TCR was recovered from a human donor in good health. The CDR3 nucleotides read TGTGCCAGCAGCGTAGTTGGGGGGAACACTGAAGCTTTCTTT. Translating gives CASSVVGGNTEAFF.